Reported below is one TCR beta chain. Only one base separates this from a far larger clonotype, so it likely reflects a read error. This sample is part of a study of molecular identifiers for immune sequencing clone quantification. CDR1 and CDR2 (germline): MNHEY, SMNVEV (reference sequence). There are 13 residues in the CDR3. Using its own MiXCR run on the PCR reads, TCRdb lists one record per CDR3 protein. The table has about 320,000 distinct CDR3 sequences, about a fifth seen once. The V and J genes are TRBV27 and TRBJ2-7, with D possibly matching TRBD2 (6 bases). This sequence was found in a human donor in good health. Some libraries in this study had Jurkat cell RNA spiked in. The source material was naive CD8+ T cells from blood, with Jurkat cell RNA spiked in. The subset denotes: FACS-sorted CD8+CD4-CCR7+CD45RA+ naive T cells. The CDR3 DNA is TGTGCCAGCAGTTTAGGTGCGGGAAACGAGCACTACTTC. Residues: CASSLGAGNEHYF.